These 18 T cell receptor beta chains originate from one sample sequenced in a study of OX40 agonist ivuxolimab in advanced cancers. Here immunoSEQ multiplex PCR was the method, and the copy in TCRdb shows in-frame clones only, minus some. The sample shows 83,000 or so clones, 90% of them seen only once. The source was CD4+ or CD8+ T cells sorted from blood, collected in a trial of the OX40 agonist ivuxolimab. These receptors were obtained from an adult with an advanced solid tumor such as melanoma, head and neck, liver or kidney cancer.

CDR3 in amino acids: CASSRGTDNTGELFF. In nucleotides, the CDR3 is TGCGCCAGCAGCCGAGGGACAGACAACACCGGGGAGCTGTTTTTT. The chain couples TRBV5-1 to TRBJ2-2; 7 bases are a match to TRBD1. Germline loops: CDR1 SGHRS, CDR2 YFSETQ. V shed 4 bases and J 2 bases; nucleotides not matched to a gene: 5. This CDR3 comprises 15 residues.

The CDR3: CASSYNQGINYGYTF. The DNA of the CDR3 is TGTGCCAGCAGTTATAATCAGGGGATTAACTATGGCTACACCTTC. This chain links TRBV6-5 with TRBJ1-2; TRBD1 is a possible D gene (6 bases). Germline CDR1 reads MNHEY; CDR2 reads SVGAGI. V lost 3 bases and J 1 base, leaving 12 bases between the germline ends. This CDR3 has 15 amino acids.

V and J are TRBV27 and TRBJ1-1; D is unresolved. This CDR3 has 13 amino acids. Between the trimmed V and J ends, which lost 6 bases and 3 bases, there was a span of 11 bases. Germline CDR1 is MNHEY and CDR2 is SMNVEV (reference sequence). The CDR3 region is CASSPTPYTEAFF. Here the CDR3 DNA reads TGTGCCAGCAGCCCGACACCTTACACTGAAGCTTTCTTT.

V is TRBV11-2 and J is TRBJ1-2, with D possibly matching TRBD1 (6 bases). This CDR3 is 14 amino acids long. V dropped 5 bases and J dropped 7 bases, with 17 bases sitting between them. Germline loops: CDR1 SGHAT, CDR2 FQNNGV. For the CDR3, the DNA is TGTGCCAGCAGCCCCTTCGGGGGGGGCAGTGGCTACACCTTC. This sequence encodes CASSPFGGGSGYTF.

The chain combines TRBV7-3 with TRBJ2-2, with 8 positions matching TRBD2. Germline CDR1 and CDR2: SGHTA and FQGTGA. V trimming: 5 bases; J trimming: 6 bases; junction bases outside the gene matches: 17. This CDR3 has 18 residues. The CDR3 spells CASSPWGPSGSTAGELFF. Written as DNA, the CDR3 is TGTGCCAGCAGCCCGTGGGGCCCCAGCGGGAGTACTGCCGGGGAGCTGTTTTTT.

The chain employs TRBV11-2 and TRBJ2-1; perhaps TRBD1 as D (5 bases). Trimming cost V 5 bases and J 6 bases, with 17 bases left between them. Germline loops: CDR1 SGHAT, CDR2 FQNNGV. The CDR3 loop spans 15 amino acids. The CDR3 nucleotides read TGTGCCAGCAGCGGGGCCGGACCCTTCGCCAATGAGCAGTTCTTC. It codes for CASSGAGPFANEQFF.

This rearrangement joins TRBV5-1 to TRBJ1-2; 7 bases fit TRBD1. The ends lost 3 bases at V and 6 bases at J; junction bases unmatched: 8. The length of the CDR3 is 14 residues. Germline V gene sequence: CDR1 SGHRS, CDR2 YFSETQ. The chain's CDR3 is CASSSLDRVDGYTF. For the CDR3, the DNA is TGCGCCAGCAGCTCACTCGACAGGGTTGATGGCTACACCTTC.

The chain joins TRBV7-8 to TRBJ1-1; D not certain. CDR3 length equals 13 residues. V was cut by 2 bases and J by 2 bases, with 6 bases left in between. Germline loops: CDR1 SGHVS, CDR2 FQNEAQ. The CDR3 DNA is TGTGCCAGCAGCTTAAACGGAAACACTGAAGCTTTCTTT. It specifies CASSLNGNTEAFF.

The chain joins TRBV27 to TRBJ2-2, with 12 bases that match TRBD2. V lost 6 bases to trimming and J lost 6 bases; unmatched junction nucleotides: 5. Germline V gene lookup returns CDR1 MNHEY and CDR2 SMNVEV (reference sequence). The CDR3 totals 15 residues. CDR3 DNA: TGTGCCAGCAGGGCTGGACTAGCGGGACCCGGGGAGCTGTTTTTT. It translates to CASRAGLAGPGELFF.

This chain connects TRBV5-5 to TRBJ2-3; a weak D match, TRBD1 (6 bases). This CDR3 is built from 16 residues. The V gene lost 0 bases and the J gene lost 3 bases, with 14 bases spanning the gap. Germline loops: CDR1 SGHKS, CDR2 YYEKEE (reference sequence). Written as DNA, the CDR3 is TGTGCCAGCAGCTTGGGTGGGGGCGTAGGGACAGATACGCAGTATTTT. It codes for CASSLGGGVGTDTQYF.

This chain joins TRBV5-4 and TRBJ2-5; the D gene could be TRBD1 or TRBD2 (5 bases each). The CDR3 totals 15 residues. The V and J ends lost 4 bases and 1 base respectively, with 14 bases between them. Per germline, CDR1 SGHNT and CDR2 YYREEE (reference sequence). The CDR3 loop is CASSRAEGSQETQYF. The CDR3 region has the DNA TGTGCCAGCAGCCGAGCCGAGGGGTCCCAAGAGACCCAGTACTTC.

The V and J genes are TRBV6-5 and TRBJ2-1, with 13 bases fitting TRBD2. CDR1 and CDR2 from the germline V gene are MNHEY and SVGAGI. V shed 6 bases and J 9 bases; nucleotides not matched to a gene: 2. The CDR3 extends over 13 amino acids. The CDR3 sequence is CASRTSGRSEQFF. The CDR3 DNA reads TGTGCCAGCAGGACTAGCGGGAGGAGTGAGCAGTTCTTC.

The gene calls are TRBV10-2 and TRBJ1-3, with D maybe TRBD1 (5 bases). CDR1 and CDR2 (germline): WSHSY, SAAADI. The length of the CDR3 is 14 residues. V was pared by 7 bases and J by 2 bases, with 12 bases between. The CDR3 here is CASKMGGTGNTIYF. The CDR3 DNA reads TGCGCCAGCAAGATGGGGGGGACTGGAAACACCATATATTTT.

This chain connects TRBV18 to TRBJ2-5, with 9 bases lining up with TRBD1. CDR1 KGHSH and CDR2 LQKENI come from the germline V gene. Trimming cost V 2 bases and J 1 base; bases outside gene matches: 2. This CDR3 spans 15 amino acids. The CDR3 nucleotides are TGTGCCAGCTCACCAGGGACAGGGCGCCAAGAGACCCAGTACTTC. This sequence encodes CASSPGTGRQETQYF.

This clone was detected once. V and J are TRBV27 and TRBJ2-3; possibly TRBD1 or TRBD2 for D (5 bases each). Germline-derived CDR1 and CDR2 are MNHEY and SMNVEV (reference sequence). This CDR3 has 13 amino acids. V lost 4 bases and J 7 bases, leaving 12 bases between the germline ends. CDR3 in DNA: TGTGCCAGCAGTTCCGGGACCCATAATACGCAGTATTTT. As protein: CASSSGTHNTQYF.

The chain carries TRBV28 and TRBJ1-1, with TRBD1 identical over 7 bases. With V trimmed by 6 bases and J by 5 bases, 6 bases remained unmatched. CDR1 and CDR2 (germline): MDHEN, SYDVKM. The CDR3 covers 13 residues. The CDR3 DNA is TGTGCCAGCAGGTTACAGGGGAGGACTGAAGCTTTCTTT. Its protein is CASRLQGRTEAFF.

The chain recombines TRBV6-5 with TRBJ2-7; D not certain. This CDR3 comprises 14 residues. Between the trimmed V and J ends, which lost 5 bases and 1 base, there was a span of 12 bases. Germline assignment: CDR1 MNHEY and CDR2 SVGAGI. Here the CDR3 reads CASSHGTLSYEQYF. DNA of the CDR3: TGTGCCAGCAGTCACGGAACTCTATCCTACGAGCAGTACTTC.

The chain carries TRBV6-5 and TRBJ2-7; tentatively, D is TRBD1 (5 bases). This CDR3 comprises 13 residues. V dropped 5 bases and J dropped 2 bases, with 10 bases sitting between them. Germline V gene sequence: CDR1 MNHEY, CDR2 SVGAGI. CDR3 sequence (DNA): TGTGCCAGCAGTGTCGACAGCCCCTACGAGCAGTACTTC. It translates to CASSVDSPYEQYF.